Listed here is a single T cell receptor (beta chain). CDR3 length: 13 residues. CDR1 and CDR2 (germline): SGHTA, FQGNSA. V lost 6 bases to trimming and J lost 9 bases; unmatched junction nucleotides: 10. TCRdb's table, derived via immunoSEQ multiplex PCR, lists solely in-frame clones and lacks some. This sample has around 150,000 clones, with 80% to 95% found just once. The data derive from a study of T cell responses to AZD1222 COVID-19 vaccine. The chain is built from TRBV7-2 and TRBJ1-1, with 7 positions matching TRBD1. The source material was peripheral blood, sampled on day 0 of AZD1222 vaccination. This TCR was recovered from an adult in good health. The CDR3 here is CASSNPTGRQAFF. Written as DNA, the CDR3 is TGTGCCAGCAGTAATCCGACAGGGAGGCAAGCTTTCTTT.